These 15 T cell receptor beta chains were all obtained from the same sample, sequenced in a study of blood T cell repertoires in COVID-19. Repertoires were generated with immunoSEQ multiplex PCR, while TCRdb's copy carries only in-frame clones and drops some. The sample records about 98,000 clones, 65% to 90% being singletons. What was sequenced was peripheral blood. The receptors derive from a man between 65 and 79 years old with active or convalescent COVID-19.

The chain recombines TRBV11-2 with TRBJ2-2; D not resolved. Looked up from germline, CDR1 is SGHAT and CDR2 is FQNNGV. Trimming took 1 base from V and 11 from J, leaving 5 bases between them. This CDR3 has 11 amino acids. CDR3 in DNA: TGTGCCAGCAGCTTAGCCCGTGAGCTGTTTTTT. Its protein is CASSLARELFF.

This rearrangement joins TRBV19 to TRBJ2-7; TRBD1 aligns across 7 bases. The CDR3 contains 12 residues. Germline lookup yields CDR1 LNHDA and CDR2 SQIVND (reference sequence). J gave up 8 bases and V 3 bases, and 4 bases lay outside the gene matches. This CDR3 reads CASSILQGKQYF. The CDR3 bases are TGTGCCAGTAGTATCTTACAGGGGAAGCAGTACTTC.

V gene TRBV27 combines with J gene TRBJ2-5; 8 nucleotides match TRBD1. The J segment lost 4 bases and the V segment lost 6 bases, leaving 4 bases of the junction unmatched. Germline V gene lookup returns CDR1 MNHEY and CDR2 SMNVEV (reference sequence). The CDR3 length is 13 residues. DNA of the CDR3: TGTGCCAGCAGGAGGACAGGGCGAGAGACCCAGTACTTC. Its protein is CASRRTGRETQYF.

This chain joins TRBV3-1 (or the pseudogene TRBV3-2) and TRBJ1-5; 11 positions match TRBD1. The trim removed 3 bases at V and 2 bases at J, leaving 6 bases unmatched. This CDR3 contains 17 residues. Germline V gene data show CDR1 as LGHDT and CDR2 as YNNKEL (reference sequence). CDR3 bases: TGTGCCAGCAGCCAGGCGGGACAGGGGGTGCGCAATCAGCCCCAGCATTTT. Its translation is CASSQAGQGVRNQPQHF.

The genes are TRBV2 and TRBJ2-5; 8 bases agree with TRBD2. The CDR3 sequence is 14 residues long. V trimming: 5 bases; J trimming: 9 bases; junction bases outside the gene matches: 11. Germline values: CDR1 SNHLY, CDR2 FYNNEI. The CDR3 DNA reads TGTGCCAGCAGTCAAGGACTAGCTAAAGGGGCCCAGTACTTC. Protein sequence: CASSQGLAKGAQYF.

The CDR3 DNA follows: TGTGCCAGCAGCCACGGAGGCTCTGGGGCCAACGTCCTGACTTTC. Protein sequence: CASSHGGSGANVLTF. The rearrangement links TRBV14 to TRBJ2-6, with TRBD2 as a possible D gene (5 bases). The CDR3 loop spans 15 amino acids. Germline V gives CDR1 SGHDN, CDR2 FVKESK. V was clipped by 3 bases and J by 0 bases, with 6 bases between them. The entire variable domain, with the rest obtained from reference TRBV14 and TRBJ2-6, is as follows: EAGVTQFPSHSVIEKGQTVTLRCDPISGHDNLYWYRRVMGKEIKFLLHFVKESKQDESGMPNNRFLAERTGGTYSTLKVQPAELEDSGVYFCASSHGGSGANVLTFGAGSRLTVL.

The V gene is TRBV18, the J gene TRBJ2-7; a weak D match, TRBD2 (6 bases). The CDR3 contains 13 residues. The germline gives CDR1 KGHSH, CDR2 LQKENI. V lost 5 bases, J lost 6 bases, and 14 bases lay in between. The CDR3 sequence: CASSRDSFTEQYF. Written as DNA, the CDR3 is TGTGCCAGCTCAAGGGACTCCTTCACCGAGCAGTACTTC.

The chain is built from TRBV28 and TRBJ1-6; a possible D gene is TRBD1 (6 bases). The length of the CDR3 is 15 residues. Trimming removed 1 base from V and 9 bases from J, with 13 bases in between. Germline loops: CDR1 MDHEN, CDR2 SYDVKM. In DNA, the CDR3 is TGTGCCAGCAGTTTATCCCCAGGGGCGGGTTCACCCCTCCACTTT. Translation: CASSLSPGAGSPLHF.

The chain carries TRBV9 and TRBJ1-1, with D possibly matching TRBD1 (6 bases). This CDR3 comprises 15 residues. Germline CDR1 reads SGDLS; CDR2 reads YYNGEE. V shed 1 base and J shed 3 bases, with 13 bases lying between them. The CDR3 region has the DNA TGTGCCAGCAGCGTAACAGGGTTTAGGGACACTGAAGCTTTCTTT. Its protein is CASSVTGFRDTEAFF.

The chain has TRBV7-9 and TRBJ1-6; 8 positions match TRBD1. Germline-derived CDR1 and CDR2 are SEHNR and FQNEAQ (reference sequence). The CDR3 totals 15 residues. V was pared by 3 bases and J by 6 bases, with 4 bases of the junction left unmatched. This chain's CDR3 is CASSLGQATNSPLHF. The DNA for the CDR3 is TGTGCCAGCAGCTTGGGACAGGCAACTAATTCACCCCTCCACTTT.

The chain has TRBV24-1 and TRBJ1-3, with D unresolved. CDR1 and CDR2 (germline): KGHDR, SFDVKD. This CDR3 has 14 amino acids. V lost 11 bases and J 0 bases, leaving 13 bases between the germline ends. The CDR3 region is CARVRIPSGNTIYF. The CDR3 DNA is TGTGCCAGGGTCAGGATTCCCTCTGGAAACACCATATATTTT.

J is TRBJ1-5 and V is TRBV11-2; D is uncertain. Trimming removed 0 bases from V and 5 bases from J, with 17 bases in between. The CDR3 is 17 residues long. CDR1 and CDR2 from the germline V gene are SGHAT and FQNNGV. The CDR3 coding sequence is TGTGCCAGCAGCTTAGATCTGCGGGGAGGGAAAGATCAGCCCCAGCATTTT. Protein sequence: CASSLDLRGGKDQPQHF.

The V and J genes are TRBV7-2 and TRBJ1-2, with TRBD1 matching over 7 bases. The V gene end was trimmed by 5 bases and the J gene end by 4 bases; junction bases not matched to a gene: 4. The CDR3 runs 13 residues. Germline V gives CDR1 SGHTA, CDR2 FQGNSA. This CDR3 is CASSETGLYGYTF. The CDR3, as DNA: TGTGCCAGCAGCGAGACAGGGCTCTATGGCTACACCTTC.

The table lists this clone with a count of one. V and J are TRBV5-1 and TRBJ2-5; possible D gene TRBD2, 6 bases. Germline CDR1 SGHRS, CDR2 YFSETQ. The CDR3 is 16 amino acids. The V end lost 0 bases, the J end lost 5 bases, and 17 bases lay between the germline ends. In DNA form, the CDR3 reads TGCGCCAGCAGCTTGGGTTGGCGGGGAGGATGGGAGACCCAGTACTTC. It yields the protein CASSLGWRGGWETQYF.

This clone was seen a single time. The chain recombines TRBV10-3 with TRBJ2-7, with a tentative D call TRBD1 (5 bases). V was clipped by 5 bases and J by 4 bases, with 6 bases between them. The CDR3 contains 11 residues. Looked up from germline, CDR1 is ENHRY and CDR2 is SYGVKD. The CDR3 DNA is TGTGCCATCAGTCGACAGTACGAGCAGTACTTC. This gives the protein CAISRQYEQYF.